This T cell receptor (beta chain) was observed in a study of T and B cells in COVID-19 patients. Across the study: COVID-19 patients gave peripheral blood either during active infection or after recovery. The recovered cohort's median age was approximately 37 years, versus around 70 years in active infection. Study-wide points: Early severe-case samples and blood from mildly ill patients during symptoms were in short supply. Patients with COVID-19 reportedly showed strongly skewed T cell receptor beta variable and joining gene usage.

Per germline, CDR1 MNHEY and CDR2 SMNVEV (reference sequence). With 4 bases clipped from V and 1 base from J, the junction kept 2 bases outside the gene matches. The length of the CDR3 is 14 residues. Only a few counts were recorded for this clonotype. Its antigen is still unknown. TRB was amplified from roughly 250-500 ng of blood genomic DNA. TRB rearrangements were amplified by multiplex PCR with BIOMED2 TRB-A/B primers. Each CDR3 protein is one row after TCRdb ran MiXCR on the multiplex PCR reads. The sample includes tens of thousands of distinct CDR3 sequences, 25% to 35% of them seen just once. The chain joins TRBV27 to TRBJ1-1, with 8 bases matching TRBD1. The sample consisted of blood. This sequence originates from a human donor who had recovered from COVID-19. CDR3 protein: CASSWDRQNTEAFF. CDR3 in DNA: TGTGCCAGCAGTTGGGACAGGCAGAACACTGAAGCTTTCTTT.